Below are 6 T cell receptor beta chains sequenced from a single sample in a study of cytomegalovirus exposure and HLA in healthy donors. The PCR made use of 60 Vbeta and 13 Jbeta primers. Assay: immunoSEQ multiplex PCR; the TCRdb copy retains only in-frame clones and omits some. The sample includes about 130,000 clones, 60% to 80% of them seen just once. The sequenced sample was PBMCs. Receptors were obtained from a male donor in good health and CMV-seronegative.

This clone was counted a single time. CDR3 amino acids: CASSPPWTGVGEQYF. The CDR3 DNA sequence: TGTGCCAGCTCACCACCATGGACAGGGGTGGGCGAGCAGTACTTC. The V and J genes are TRBV18 and TRBJ2-5; 9 positions agree with TRBD1. Judging by the DNA end, TRBJ2-7 fits better; the J call may be wrong. The CDR3 is 15 residues long. In germline, CDR1 is KGHSH, CDR2 LQKENI.

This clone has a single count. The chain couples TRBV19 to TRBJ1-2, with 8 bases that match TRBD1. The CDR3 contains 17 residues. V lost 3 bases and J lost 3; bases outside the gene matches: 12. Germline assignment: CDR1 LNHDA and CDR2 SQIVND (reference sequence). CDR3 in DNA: TGTGCCAGTAGTATTAGGACAGGGTCCAGTGGATACTATGGCTACACCTTC. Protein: CASSIRTGSSGYYGYTF.

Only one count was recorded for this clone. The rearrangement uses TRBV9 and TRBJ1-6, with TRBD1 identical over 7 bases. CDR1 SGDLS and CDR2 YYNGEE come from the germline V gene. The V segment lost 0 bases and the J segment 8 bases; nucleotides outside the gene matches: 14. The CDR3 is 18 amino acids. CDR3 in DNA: TGTGCCAGCAGCGTAGGAGCAGGGGGATGGGGTTCGGATTCACCCCTCCACTTT. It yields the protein CASSVGAGGWGSDSPLHF. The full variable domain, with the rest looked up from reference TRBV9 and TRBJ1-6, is DSGVTQTPKHLITATGQRVTLRCSPRSGDLSVYWYQQSLDQGLQFLIQYYNGEERAKGNILERFSAQQFPDLHSELNLSSLELGDSALYFCASSVGAGGWGSDSPLHFGNGTRLTVT.

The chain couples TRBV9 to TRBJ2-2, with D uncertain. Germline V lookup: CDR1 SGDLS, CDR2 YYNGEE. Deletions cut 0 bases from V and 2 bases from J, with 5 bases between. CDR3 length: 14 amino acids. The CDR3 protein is CASSVASNTGELFF. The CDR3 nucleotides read TGTGCCAGCAGCGTAGCCAGTAACACCGGGGAGCTGTTTTTT.

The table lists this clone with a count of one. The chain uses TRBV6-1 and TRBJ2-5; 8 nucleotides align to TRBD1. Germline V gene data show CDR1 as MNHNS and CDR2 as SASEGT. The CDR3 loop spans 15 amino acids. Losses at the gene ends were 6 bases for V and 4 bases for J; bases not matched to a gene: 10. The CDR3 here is CASRRPDRGAETQYF. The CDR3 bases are TGTGCCAGCAGACGACCCGACAGGGGCGCAGAGACCCAGTACTTC.

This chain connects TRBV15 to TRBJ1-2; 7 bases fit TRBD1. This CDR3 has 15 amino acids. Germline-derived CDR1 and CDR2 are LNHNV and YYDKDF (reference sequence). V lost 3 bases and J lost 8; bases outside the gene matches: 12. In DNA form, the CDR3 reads TGTGCCACCAGCAGGCCTGACAGGGACGGGGGCGGCTACACCTTC. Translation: CATSRPDRDGGGYTF.